These 23 T cell receptor beta chains were all obtained from the same sample, sequenced in a study of blood T cell repertoires in COVID-19. Produced via immunoSEQ multiplex PCR; TCRdb's table is partial and in-frame only. The sample includes tens of thousands of clones, nearly 90% seen only once; the top ten take 15%. The sequencing input was peripheral blood. These receptors came from a man in his 70s with active COVID-19.

The V call is TRBV11-1, the J call TRBJ1-2; 8 nucleotides match TRBD1. Trimming took 8 bases from V and 4 from J; bases not matched to a gene: 6. Germline-derived CDR1 and CDR2 are SGHAT and FQDESV (reference sequence). The CDR3 consists of 13 residues. This CDR3 reads CASDDRGGYGYTF. The CDR3 coding sequence is TGTGCCAGCGATGACAGGGGCGGCTATGGCTACACCTTC.

This chain connects TRBV6-2 or TRBV6-3 to TRBJ2-7, with a possible D match to TRBD1 (5 bases). The CDR3 has 15 residues. Germline V gene sequence: CDR1 MNHEY, CDR2 SVGEGT. V dropped 0 bases and J dropped 2 bases, with 11 bases sitting between them. CDR3 coding DNA: TGTGCCAGCAGTTACTCTGGGGCAGGAGCCTACGAGCAGTACTTC. Translating it yields CASSYSGAGAYEQYF.

The chain employs TRBV6-2 or TRBV6-3 and TRBJ2-7; 9 nucleotides agree with TRBD2. CDR1 is MNHEY, CDR2 SVGEGT, per germline. This CDR3 has 15 residues. The V segment lost 2 bases and the J segment 0 bases; nucleotides outside the gene matches: 2. Written as DNA, the CDR3 is TGTGCCAGCAGTTACCGGACTAGCGCCTCCTACGAGCAGTACTTC. Residues: CASSYRTSASYEQYF.

V and J are TRBV6-1 and TRBJ2-3; 9 positions match TRBD1. Germline V lookup: CDR1 MNHNS, CDR2 SASEGT. The CDR3 runs 16 residues. J gave up 6 bases and V 3 bases, and 10 bases lay outside the gene matches. CDR3 DNA sequence: TGTGCCAGCAGTGAGGGTGGGACAGGGTGGTCGGATACGCAGTATTTT. This codes for CASSEGGTGWSDTQYF.

The V call is TRBV19, the J call TRBJ1-6, with 9 bases aligning to TRBD1. CDR3 length equals 14 residues. Germline trimming cut 7 bases from V and 8 bases from J; bases unmatched to any gene: 6. Germline-derived CDR1 and CDR2 are LNHDA and SQIVND (reference sequence). The CDR3 DNA follows: TGTGCCAGTACTCAGGGGGACAGGGATTCACCCCTCCACTTT. Protein: CASTQGDRDSPLHF. The entire variable domain, with the rest obtained from reference TRBV19 and TRBJ1-6, is as follows: DGGITQSPKYLFRKEGQNVTLSCEQNLNHDAMYWYRQDPGQGLRLIYYSQIVNDFQKGDIAEGYSVSREKKESFPLTVTSAQKNPTAFYLCASTQGDRDSPLHFGNGTRLTVT.

J is TRBJ2-3 and V is TRBV2; TRBD1 matches 7 bases. Germline V gene lookup returns CDR1 SNHLY and CDR2 FYNNEI. The length of the CDR3 is 19 residues. V dropped 8 bases and J dropped 4; count of bases not matched to a gene: 24. DNA for the CDR3: TGTGCCAGCCGGGACCGGGAAGGGTACCGGATTGGGACAGCAGATACGCAGTATTTT. Encoded protein: CASRDREGYRIGTADTQYF.

This clone was counted a single time. The V gene is TRBV25-1, the J gene TRBJ1-5, with TRBD1 as a possible D gene (6 bases). The CDR3 spans 15 residues. In germline, CDR1 is MGHDK, CDR2 SYGVNS. Trimming took 1 base from V and 5 from J, leaving 12 bases between them. This CDR3 reads CASSESSGEHQPQHF. In nucleotides, the CDR3 is TGTGCCAGCAGTGAATCATCAGGGGAGCATCAGCCCCAGCATTTT.

V usage is TRBV19 and J usage is TRBJ2-7; possibly TRBD1 for D (5 bases). Germline values: CDR1 LNHDA, CDR2 SQIVND (reference sequence). V lost 1 base and J 2 bases, leaving 9 bases between the germline ends. The CDR3 is 14 amino acids. CDR3 loop: CASSIGDSPYEQYF. The CDR3 DNA follows: TGTGCCAGTAGTATAGGAGACAGCCCCTACGAGCAGTACTTC.

V and J are TRBV18 and TRBJ2-1; 10 positions agree with TRBD2. CDR3 length: 15 residues. Germline CDR1 is KGHSH and CDR2 is LQKENI. With V trimmed by 4 bases and J by 3 bases, 3 bases remained unmatched. CDR3 loop: CASSQAGGVYNEQFF. CDR3 bases: TGTGCCAGCTCACAAGCGGGGGGGGTCTACAATGAGCAGTTCTTC.

The chain has TRBV5-8 and TRBJ1-3; 8 nucleotides agree with TRBD1. The CDR3 covers 14 residues. Germline V CDR1 and CDR2: SGHTS, YDEGEE. V gave up 6 bases and J gave up 0 bases; unmatched junction bases: 2. The CDR3 DNA reads as TGTGCCAGCAAAGGGACAGGCTCTGGAAACACCATATATTTT. The encoded protein is CASKGTGSGNTIYF.

The V call is TRBV5-8, the J call TRBJ2-5; 9 bases are shared with TRBD2. Trimming at V came to 6 bases and at J to 5 bases, leaving 11 bases not matched to a gene. This CDR3 spans 15 amino acids. CDR1 is SGHTS and CDR2 is YDEGEE in the germline V gene. CDR3 DNA sequence: TGTGCCAGCACCTGGCGGGGGGGCCCTCGGGAGACCCAGTACTTC. Residues: CASTWRGGPRETQYF.

V and J are TRBV6-2 or TRBV6-3 and TRBJ1-2; D is undetermined. V shed 4 bases and J shed 3 bases, with 6 bases lying between them. The germline V gene encodes CDR1 MNHEY and CDR2 SVGEGT. The CDR3 is 12 residues long. CDR3 in amino acids: CASSFDYYGYTF. CDR3 DNA sequence: TGTGCCAGCAGTTTCGACTACTATGGCTACACCTTC.

The chain links TRBV6-5 to TRBJ2-7; the match to TRBD1 covers 12 bases. The V segment lost 4 bases and the J segment 6 bases; nucleotides outside the gene matches: 7. Germline V gene data show CDR1 as MNHEY and CDR2 as SVGAGI. The CDR3 consists of 15 residues. The CDR3 DNA reads TGTGCCAGCAGTTCCCGGGACAGGGGGCTGTTCGAGCAGTACTTC. Amino acid sequence: CASSSRDRGLFEQYF.

The rearrangement joins TRBV7-6 to TRBJ2-6, with 9 nucleotides matching TRBD1. V dropped 3 bases and J dropped 0; count of bases not matched to a gene: 6. The CDR3 sequence is 18 residues long. Germline CDR1 and CDR2: SGHVS and FNYEAQ. The CDR3 reads CASSFRTGANSGANVLTF. The CDR3 DNA follows: TGTGCCAGCAGCTTTCGGACAGGGGCCAACTCTGGGGCCAACGTCCTGACTTTC. Based on the CDR3 plus reference TRBV7-6 and TRBJ2-6, the full variable domain is GAGVSQSPRYKVTKRGQDVALRCDPISGHVSLYWYRQALGQGPEFLTYFNYEAQQDKSGLPNDRFSAERPEGSISTLTIQRTEQRDSAMYRCASSFRTGANSGANVLTFGAGSRLTVL.

The V and J genes are TRBV27 and TRBJ2-3, with TRBD2 matching 7 bases. This CDR3 spans 14 amino acids. With V trimmed by 3 bases and J by 4 bases, 4 bases remained unmatched. The V gene's germline CDR1 is MNHEY and CDR2 SMNVEV (reference sequence). The CDR3 reads CASSFGGFADTQYF. The CDR3 bases are TGTGCCAGCAGTTTCGGGGGGTTCGCAGATACGCAGTATTTT.

The chain carries TRBV11-2 and TRBJ2-1; 14 bases agree with TRBD2. The CDR3 spans 16 residues. The trim removed 4 bases at V and 8 bases at J, leaving 7 bases unmatched. Germline assignment: CDR1 SGHAT and CDR2 FQNNGV. CDR3 DNA: TGTGCCAGCAGCTATGGGACTAGCGGGGGCATGGATGAGCAGTTCTTC. This codes for CASSYGTSGGMDEQFF.

CDR3 residues: CASSQLDRTVYGYTF. In DNA, the CDR3 is TGTGCCAGCAGCCAACTAGACAGGACTGTCTATGGCTACACCTTC. The V and J genes are TRBV3-1 (or the pseudogene TRBV3-2) and TRBJ1-2, with TRBD1 as a possible D gene (6 bases). V lost 2 bases and J lost 4, with 14 bases in between. Germline V lookup: CDR1 LGHDT, CDR2 YNNKEL (reference sequence). This CDR3 is 15 amino acids long.

The chain uses TRBV19 and TRBJ2-1; 8 bases fit TRBD2. V was pared by 6 bases and J by 0 bases, with 13 bases of the junction left unmatched. Germline CDR1 and CDR2: LNHDA and SQIVND (reference sequence). CDR3 length: 18 amino acids. The CDR3 DNA is TGTGCCAGTAGGCCCAAAAGGGCGGGGGGACGCTCCTACAATGAGCAGTTCTTC. Its protein product is CASRPKRAGGRSYNEQFF.

The chain is built from TRBV2 and TRBJ2-2; 11 bases are shared with TRBD1. V was pared by 6 bases and J by 3 bases, with 12 bases of the junction left unmatched. This CDR3 comprises 18 residues. Per the germline V gene, CDR1 is SNHLY and CDR2 is FYNNEI. CDR3 sequence reads: CASRGTGGNLWDTGELFF. The CDR3 DNA reads TGTGCCAGCAGGGGGACAGGGGGTAATTTGTGGGACACCGGGGAGCTGTTTTTT.

The DNA for the CDR3 is TGTGCCAGCAGTTACGGAGGGTGGGGCTCCTACGAGCAGTACTTC. This translates into CASSYGGWGSYEQYF. The genes are TRBV6-5 and TRBJ2-7; D might be TRBD2 (6 bases). CDR1 is MNHEY and CDR2 is SVGAGI in the germline V gene. The CDR3 covers 15 residues. Trimming stripped 2 bases from V and 0 bases from J, with 11 bases between.

This clone was counted once. V gene TRBV6-5 combines with J gene TRBJ1-5; D is undetermined. V was pared by 1 base and J by 6 bases, with 13 bases between. Germline CDR1 and CDR2: MNHEY and SVGAGI. This CDR3 is 15 amino acids long. This chain's CDR3 is CASSYFETRGQPQHF. CDR3 bases: TGTGCCAGCAGTTACTTCGAGACACGTGGTCAGCCCCAGCATTTT.

The gene calls are TRBV12-3 or TRBV12-4 and TRBJ2-5, with D unresolved. The CDR3 extends over 12 amino acids. Deletions cut 3 bases from V and 5 bases from J, with 7 bases between. Here the CDR3 reads CASSFTGETQYF. DNA of the CDR3: TGTGCCAGCAGTTTTACCGGGGAGACCCAGTACTTC.

This clone has more than one count but fewer than ten. This chain connects TRBV23-1 to TRBJ2-7, with a tentative D call TRBD1 (6 bases). TRBV23-1 is flagged as an ORF with uncertain function. The CDR3 runs to 15 residues. Trimming left V 7 bases short and J 3 bases short, with 19 bases between. The CDR3 loop reads CASTTLGQRSYEQYF. CDR3 nucleotides: TGCGCCAGCACCACCCTAGGACAGCGGAGCTACGAGCAGTACTTC.